These 8 T cell receptor beta chains were sequenced from one sample in a study of cytomegalovirus exposure and HLA in healthy donors. Primers for the PCR totalled 60 Vbeta and 13 Jbeta. Generated by immunoSEQ multiplex PCR, the TCRdb table keeps only in-frame clones and is missing some. The sample holds over 150,000 clones, roughly 87% seen once. Input material: PBMCs. The receptors shown here come from a girl under three years old in good health and CMV-seronegative.

The chain employs TRBV6-5 and TRBJ2-5; D is perhaps TRBD2 (6 bases). The J call is doubtful: the DNA matches TRBJ2-7 better. The germline V gene has CDR1 MNHEY and CDR2 SVGAGI. The CDR3 spans 11 residues. The DNA for the CDR3 is TGTGCCGGTGGTCGGGGGAACGAGCAGTACTTC. Encoded protein: CAGGRGNEQYF.

The chain is built from TRBV4-2 and TRBJ2-7, with 13 bases lining up with TRBD2. Germline lookup yields CDR1 LGHNA and CDR2 YNFKEQ. The CDR3 loop spans 16 amino acids. With V trimmed by 3 bases and J by 2 bases, 4 bases remained unmatched. For the CDR3, the DNA is TGTGCCAGCAGCCAGGCCGGGACTAGCGGGGCCTACGAGCAGTACTTC. It specifies CASSQAGTSGAYEQYF.

This chain joins TRBV27 and TRBJ2-2, with TRBD2 matching over 9 bases. CDR1 is MNHEY and CDR2 is SMNVEV in the germline V gene (reference sequence). The CDR3 sequence is 15 residues long. J gave up 6 bases and V 5 bases, and 7 bases lay outside the gene matches. CDR3 region: CASSPHSGGPGELFF. The CDR3 DNA is TGTGCCAGCAGTCCCCACAGCGGGGGGCCCGGGGAGCTGTTTTTT.

The CDR3 nucleotides read TGTGCCATCACCACAGGGATGAACACTGAAGCTTTCTTT. The encoded protein is CAITTGMNTEAFF. The chain combines TRBV10-3 with TRBJ1-1; tentatively, D is TRBD1 (6 bases). V was clipped by 7 bases and J by 0 bases, with 9 bases between them. This CDR3 has 13 amino acids. Germline-derived CDR1 and CDR2 are ENHRY and SYGVKD.

This clone was seen only once. This chain joins TRBV7-2 and TRBJ2-3, with TRBD2 matching over 7 bases. CDR3 length: 15 residues. V trimming: 5 bases; J trimming: 3 bases; junction bases outside the gene matches: 8. Germline values: CDR1 SGHTA, CDR2 FQGNSA. CDR3 in DNA: TGTGCCAGCAGCCGGGGCGGGAGTGGGACAGATACGCAGTATTTT. Translation gives CASSRGGSGTDTQYF.

The chain has TRBV30 and TRBJ1-2; 9 nucleotides agree with TRBD1. Germline V CDR1 and CDR2: GTSNPN, SVGIG (reference sequence). With V trimmed by 5 bases and J by 7 bases, 14 bases remained unmatched. This CDR3 spans 15 amino acids. The CDR3 DNA reads TGTGCCTGGGTAGAGTGGACCGGGACAGGGTCTGGCTACACCTTC. Protein sequence: CAWVEWTGTGSGYTF.

The chain carries TRBV2 and TRBJ2-1, with D possibly matching TRBD2 (5 bases). The CDR3 is made up of 13 amino acids. Looked up from germline, CDR1 is SNHLY and CDR2 is FYNNEI. The germline V and J ends were trimmed by 4 bases and 4 bases, with 8 bases remaining between them. The CDR3 region has the DNA TGTGCCAGCAGTGGGGAGCAATACAATGAGCAGTTCTTC. Translation: CASSGEQYNEQFF. The variable domain in full, completed from reference TRBV2 and TRBJ2-1, reads EPEVTQTPSHQVTQMGQEVILRCVPISNHLYFYWYRQILGQKVEFLVSFYNNEISEKSEIFDDQFSVERPDGSNFTLKIRSTKLEDSAMYFCASSGEQYNEQFFGPGTRLTVL.

This sequence joins TRBV9 and TRBJ2-4, with 7 nucleotides matching TRBD2. The V gene's germline CDR1 is SGDLS and CDR2 YYNGEE. The CDR3 totals 17 residues. Trimming cost V 0 bases and J 0 bases; bases outside gene matches: 6. The CDR3 region is CASSVGGLTLAKNIQYF. CDR3 sequence (DNA): TGTGCCAGCAGCGTAGGGGGACTAACCTTAGCCAAAAACATTCAGTACTTC.